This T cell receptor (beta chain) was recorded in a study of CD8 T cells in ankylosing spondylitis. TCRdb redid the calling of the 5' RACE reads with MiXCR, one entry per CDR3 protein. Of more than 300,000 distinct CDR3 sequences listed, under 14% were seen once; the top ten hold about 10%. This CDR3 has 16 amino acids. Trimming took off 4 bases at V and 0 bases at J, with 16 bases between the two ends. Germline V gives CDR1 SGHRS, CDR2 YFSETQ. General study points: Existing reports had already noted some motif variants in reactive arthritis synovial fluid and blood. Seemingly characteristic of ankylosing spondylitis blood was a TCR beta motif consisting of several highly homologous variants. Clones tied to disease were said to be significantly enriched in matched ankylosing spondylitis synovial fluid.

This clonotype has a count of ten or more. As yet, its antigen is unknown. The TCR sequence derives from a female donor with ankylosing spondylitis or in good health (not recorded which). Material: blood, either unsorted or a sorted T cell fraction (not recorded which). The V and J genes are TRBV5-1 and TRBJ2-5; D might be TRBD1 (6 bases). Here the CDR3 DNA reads TGCGCCAGCAGCCCCAGTATTCACAGGGACCAAGAGACCCAGTACTTC. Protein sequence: CASSPSIHRDQETQYF.